This TCR beta chain derives from a study of vaccination effects on CD4 cells after COVID-19. Under the ViraFEST assay, PBMC were stimulated with viral peptide pools so that antigen-specific CD4+ T cells expanded. Sequencing was performed afterwards. Isolation of CD4+ T cells took place after 10 days of culture. Each participant received a vaccine that was either BNT162b2 or mRNA-1273, given as two doses. Wells of around 2 million PBMC each were grown with roughly 10 IU/ml IL-2 and about 9.7 ug/ml peptides. Half-medium exchanges with IL-2 medium took place on days 3 and 7. Note on this clone: The antigen is undetermined.

Study conclusions and caveats: By a late point after vaccination, infection- and vaccine-induced clones had shrunk markedly through clonal contraction.

The V and J ends lost 0 bases and 2 bases, in that order; junction bases with no gene match: 3. The CDR3 length is 16 residues. The germline V gene encodes CDR1 ENHRY and CDR2 SYGVKD. Assay: immunoSEQ multiplex PCR; the TCRdb copy retains only in-frame clones and omits some. The data show some 40,000 clones, approximately 82% seen once. The specimen comprised CD4+ T cells from PBMCs cultured with HCoV-NL63 spike peptides, sampled after COVID-19 vaccination. The source is a human donor who received a COVID-19 vaccine. Some clones in this sample may be carry-over from other donors' samples. V usage is TRBV10-3 and J usage is TRBJ2-1, with TRBD1 identical over 8 bases. Here the CDR3 DNA reads TGTGCCATCAGTGAGTCAGGGACAGGTGCCTACAATGAGCAGTTCTTC. It yields the protein CAISESGTGAYNEQFF.